Sequencing of this T cell receptor (beta chain) was carried out in a study of cytomegalovirus exposure and HLA in healthy donors. Study-wide context: The 120 validation repertoires were produced on the same platform as the 720 or so repertoires of the first cohort. This was reported in a later analysis.

Overall study findings and caveats: TCR clusters originating in the first cohort tended to co-occur in the roughly 120 validation repertoires, according to a later analysis. The study flagged roughly 150 TCR beta chains as cytomegalovirus-associated.

For this clone: The antigen remains undetermined.

Libraries were prepared by immunoSEQ multiplex PCR; TCRdb keeps only in-frame clonotypes and omits some of them. The sample carries under 400,000 clones, 88% recorded once. These donors were members of the approximately 120-subject validation cohort, a group separate from the roughly 700-subject first cohort. The sample taken for sequencing was PBMCs. This TCR derives from a man younger than 40 in good health and CMV-seronegative.

CDR3 in amino acids: CASQGPISYEQYF. Written as DNA, the CDR3 is TGCGCCAGCCAGGGGCCGATCTCCTACGAGCAGTACTTC. V usage is TRBV4-1 and J usage is TRBJ2-7, with TRBD1 as a possible D gene (6 bases). The ends were cut back, 8 bases at V and 0 bases at J, with 11 bases in the middle. Germline V CDR1 and CDR2: MGHRA, YSYEKL. The CDR3 contains 13 residues.